This TCR beta chain was observed in a study of cytomegalovirus exposure and HLA in healthy donors. Study-wide results and caveats: HLA alleles showed associations with approximately 15,000 TCR beta sequences in a later analysis, at a 0.05 false discovery rate. The majority of CMV-associated TCR beta chains were reported as apparently HLA-restricted in a later analysis.

With respect to this clone: Its antigen is currently unknown.

The PCR contained 60 Vbeta and 13 Jbeta primers. Using immunoSEQ multiplex PCR, the repertoire was profiled, and TCRdb retains in-frame clones only, with some absent. The sample shows 150,000 to 200,000 clones, about four fifths of them seen only once. Sequencing used PBMCs. The clonotype comes from a man aged 18 to 35 in good health and CMV-seronegative.

CDR3 sequence (DNA): TGCAGTGCTAGGATTCGTGAGGAACTGTTTTTT. The encoded protein is CSARIREELFF. The chain links TRBV20-1 to TRBJ1-4; D remains ambiguous. CDR1 DFQATT and CDR2 SNEGSKA come from the germline V gene (reference sequence). The CDR3 contains 11 residues. Trimming stripped 3 bases from V and 12 bases from J, with 11 bases between.